This TCR beta chain was sequenced in a study of shared clonotypes between healthy human individuals. Findings and limits, study-wide: Naive subsets typically showed greater estimated richness than memory subsets.

A word on this clone: What it binds is not known.

Measured with immunoSEQ multiplex PCR; TCRdb has only the in-frame clones, and not every one. The data hold fewer than 2.5 million clones, with 93% observed a single time. V gave up 3 bases and J gave up 0 bases; unmatched junction bases: 7. The germline V gene has CDR1 LNHDA and CDR2 SQIVND (reference sequence). The CDR3 is made up of 17 amino acids. This rearrangement joins TRBV19 to TRBJ2-2, with 7 bases aligning to TRBD1. Sequenced sample: naive CD4+ T cells from PBMCs. The subset here: CD45RA+ positively selected. This sequence originates from a young man in good health. Some clones in this sample may be carry-over from other donors' samples. CDR3 sequence reads: CASSIRGQVPNTGELFF. The CDR3 nucleotides read TGTGCCAGTAGTATCAGAGGACAGGTCCCGAACACCGGGGAGCTGTTTTTT.